Presented here are 3 T cell receptor beta chains from one specimen sequenced in a study of blood T cell repertoires in COVID-19 (dated by TCRdb to about 2020). Library construction relied on the immunoSEQ multiplex PCR assay. In TCRdb, the immuneACCESS table is reduced to in-frame sequences with V and J assigned. These tables do not hold every clone; where another copy was compared, an unresolved V gene accounts for under half, and the others remain unexplained. The sample profile shows some 250,000 clones; 88% of them were found once. Roughly 0.8% of the sample lies in the top ten. The material sequenced was peripheral blood. Every receptor here comes from a woman under 40 with acute or convalescent COVID-19.

On this clone: The sample contains more than one DNA sequence encoding this CDR3. The chain links TRBV27 to TRBJ2-1; tentatively, D is TRBD1 (6 bases). The V end lost 3 bases, the J end lost 7 bases, and 7 bases lay between the germline ends. CDR1 and CDR2 (germline): MNHEY, SMNVEV (reference sequence). This CDR3 region has 12 residues. The CDR3 DNA reads TGTGCCAGCAGTTTCGGACAGAATGAGCAGTTCTTC. Protein sequence: CASSFGQNEQFF.

The chain recombines TRBV29-1 with TRBJ1-1; maybe TRBD1 (6 bases). CDR1 is SQVTM and CDR2 is ANQGSEA in the germline V gene. The ends were cut back, 7 bases at V and 0 bases at J, with 12 bases in the middle. The length of the CDR3 is 13 residues. DNA of the CDR3: TGCAGCGCAAGACAGGTCATGAACACTGAAGCTTTCTTT. It is translated as CSARQVMNTEAFF.

The rearrangement links TRBV20-1 to TRBJ2-4, with D possibly matching TRBD2 (5 bases). In germline, CDR1 is DFQATT, CDR2 SNEGSKA (reference sequence). This CDR3 has 11 residues. Trimming shortened V by 5 bases and J by 10 bases, and 12 bases separated the two germline ends. The CDR3 DNA reads TGCAGTGCTCTGAGGTCGGGGATTCAGTACTTC. Protein: CSALRSGIQYF.